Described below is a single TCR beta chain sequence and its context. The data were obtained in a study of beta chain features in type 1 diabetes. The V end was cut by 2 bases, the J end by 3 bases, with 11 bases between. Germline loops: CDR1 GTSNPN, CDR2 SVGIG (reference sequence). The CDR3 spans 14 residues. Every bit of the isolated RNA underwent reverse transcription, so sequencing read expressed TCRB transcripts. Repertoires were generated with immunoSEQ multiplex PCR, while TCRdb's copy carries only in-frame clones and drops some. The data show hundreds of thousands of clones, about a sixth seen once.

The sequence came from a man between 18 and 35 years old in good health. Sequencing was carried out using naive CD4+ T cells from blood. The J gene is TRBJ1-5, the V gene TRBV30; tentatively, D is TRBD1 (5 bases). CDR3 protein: CAWSKGVTNQPQHF. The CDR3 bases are TGTGCCTGGAGTAAAGGGGTGACCAATCAGCCCCAGCATTTT.